This TCR beta chain was documented in a study of radiation and T cells in renal cell carcinoma. Study-wide results and caveats: Without pretreatment biopsies, baseline tumor clonotype presence was undetermined.

The data were produced by immunoSEQ multiplex PCR, yet TCRdb's version contains in-frame clones alone and is incomplete. The sample lists 130,000 to 150,000 clones, 86% occurring once. Documented time point: blood 4 weeks post-SBRT, at nephrectomy. Documented treatment: 15 Gy SBRT to primary tumor, nephrectomy 4 weeks later. Nephrectomy followed 15 Gy stereotactic body radiation by 4 weeks. A word on this clone: The antigen is not known.

J was trimmed by 4 bases and V by 6 bases; bases with no gene match: 4. CDR1 MNHEY and CDR2 SVGAGI come from the germline V gene. The CDR3 has 14 residues. The sequencing here drew on blood, taken from a patient whose treatment included radiotherapy and nephrectomy. The chain combines TRBV6-5 with TRBJ1-5; 9 nucleotides match TRBD1. This TCR derives from a woman in her forties or fifties with renal cell carcinoma. The chain's CDR3 is CASSLTGGNQPQHF. The CDR3 region has the DNA TGTGCCAGCAGCCTGACAGGGGGGAATCAGCCCCAGCATTTT.